This T cell receptor beta chain was identified during a study of patients and donors after allogeneic stem cell transplantation. With 1 base removed from V and 2 bases from J, the gap between germline ends came to 13 bases. The CDR3 runs 15 residues. The germline gives CDR1 DFQATT, CDR2 SNEGSKA (reference sequence). This clonotype was observed a handful of times. From the RT-PCR reads, TCRdb called clonotypes with MiXCR, one entry per CDR3 protein. Of about 150,000 distinct CDR3 sequences listed, about two fifths are singletons. This receptor was identified in a human donor who was either an allogeneic HSCT recipient or a stem cell or donor lymphocyte infusion donor (not recorded which). It is not recorded whose cells these are; they may come from a transplant donor. The sample comprised blood, either unsorted or a sorted T cell fraction (not recorded which). The chain uses TRBV20-1 and TRBJ2-3; D is possibly TRBD2 (5 bases). The DNA of the CDR3 is TGCAGTGCTAGAGGAGGTAGCGCTTCCACAGATACGCAGTATTTT. This encodes CSARGGSASTDTQYF.